This T cell receptor (beta chain) was captured by sequencing in a study of T cell repertoires in cytomegalovirus infection. Concerning this clonotype itself: Antigen unknown.

The CDR3 is made up of 16 amino acids. Per the germline V gene, CDR1 is SGHDT and CDR2 is YYEEEE. Trimming at V came to 4 bases and at J to 0 bases, leaving 6 bases not matched to a gene. MiXCR, applied by TCRdb to the reads, yields one record per CDR3 protein. The sample has some 800,000 distinct CDR3 sequences, about 28% seen once. The clonotype originates from a human donor in good health (CMV status not recorded). Some clones in this sample may be carry-over from other donors' samples. The V call is TRBV5-6, the J call TRBJ1-3; 8 nucleotides match TRBD1. The specimen comprised cultured CD8+ T cells from PBMCs, sampled from culture after CMV antigen stimulation. The CDR3 here is CASSRDRPYSGNTIYF. CDR3 nucleotides: TGTGCCAGCAGCCGGGACAGGCCCTACTCTGGAAACACCATATATTTT.